The entry below describes one T cell receptor beta chain. Antigen unknown. Distinct nucleotide sequences in the sample also encode this CDR3. The sample originates from a study of cytomegalovirus exposure and HLA in healthy donors. Points from the study as a whole: Cytomegalovirus-associated TCR beta chains were listed, numbering more than 150.

Sequencing was performed with immunoSEQ multiplex PCR; in TCRdb, only in-frame clones are kept and a portion is missing. Altogether 99,000 or so clones are present, around 87% being singletons, with the ten largest covering roughly 4%. The TCR comes from a woman under 30 in good health and CMV-seropositive. The sequencing input was PBMCs.

This chain's CDR3 is CASSSLSGANVLTF. The CDR3 DNA reads as TGTGCCAGCAGTTCACTGTCTGGGGCCAACGTCCTGACTTTC. The chain has TRBV27 and TRBJ2-6; the D is unclear. Germline-derived CDR1 and CDR2 are MNHEY and SMNVEV (reference sequence). The CDR3 totals 14 residues. V was pared by 4 bases and J by 1 base, with 5 bases between. The entire variable domain, with the rest obtained from reference TRBV27 and TRBJ2-6, is as follows: EAQVTQNPRYLITVTGKKLTVTCSQNMNHEYMSWYRQDPGLGLRQIYYSMNVEVTDKGDVPEGYKVSRKEKRNFPLILESPSPNQTSLYFCASSSLSGANVLTFGAGSRLTVL.